These 22 T cell receptor beta chains were sequenced from one sample in a study of blood T cell repertoires in COVID-19. Profiled with immunoSEQ multiplex PCR; TCRdb holds only in-frame clones, not every one. The sample consists of roughly 240,000 clones, over 75% of them appearing once. The source material was peripheral blood. The receptors come from a man aged 50 to 59 with COVID-19, enrolled during active disease.

V usage is TRBV5-1 and J usage is TRBJ1-1, with unresolved D. Between the trimmed V and J ends, which lost 0 bases and 0 bases, there was a span of 15 bases. The CDR3 contains 17 residues. Looked up from germline, CDR1 is SGHRS and CDR2 is YFSETQ. This chain's CDR3 is CASSLVHRRGMNTEAFF. CDR3 bases: TGCGCCAGCAGCTTGGTGCACCGACGGGGTATGAACACTGAAGCTTTCTTT.

V and J are TRBV2 and TRBJ2-5; a possible D gene is TRBD1 (6 bases). Germline lookup yields CDR1 SNHLY and CDR2 FYNNEI. This CDR3 is built from 14 residues. Trimming removed 1 base from V and 3 bases from J, with 9 bases in between. The CDR3 loop reads CASSEVPGEETQYF. The CDR3 nucleotides are TGTGCCAGCAGTGAAGTCCCAGGGGAAGAGACCCAGTACTTC.

The count of this clone is one. V usage is TRBV7-2 and J usage is TRBJ2-2; D is undetermined. V was pared by 8 bases and J by 8 bases, with 12 bases between. This CDR3 is 12 amino acids long. Germline CDR1 is SGHTA and CDR2 is FQGNSA. CDR3 residues: CASSVEVGELFF. CDR3 in DNA: TGTGCCAGCTCGGTAGAGGTGGGGGAGCTGTTTTTT.

V and J are TRBV18 and TRBJ2-2; the D gene is possibly TRBD1 (5 bases). There are 14 residues in the CDR3. Germline assignment: CDR1 KGHSH and CDR2 LQKENI. V was cut by 2 bases and J by 2 bases, with 6 bases left in between. This CDR3 is CASSPDRNTGELFF. CDR3 in DNA: TGTGCCAGCTCACCAGACAGAAACACCGGGGAGCTGTTTTTT.

In its sample, this clone was seen once. The genes are TRBV19 and TRBJ2-4, with 7 bases that match TRBD1. After removal of 3 bases from V and 5 bases from J, the junction contained 4 bases not matched to a gene. Germline V gene data show CDR1 as LNHDA and CDR2 as SQIVND (reference sequence). The CDR3 runs to 14 residues. In DNA, the CDR3 is TGTGCCAGTAGTATCCCCGGACAGGAAAACATTCAGTACTTC. This encodes CASSIPGQENIQYF.

This chain links TRBV29-1 with TRBJ2-5, with 7 nucleotides matching TRBD1. Germline assignment: CDR1 SQVTM and CDR2 ANQGSEA. Trimming cost V 4 bases and J 0 bases; bases outside gene matches: 5. The CDR3 is made up of 14 amino acids. This chain's CDR3 is CSVAGQPNQETQYF. The CDR3 bases are TGCAGCGTTGCGGGACAGCCCAACCAAGAGACCCAGTACTTC.

V gene TRBV6-5 combines with J gene TRBJ2-1, with D perhaps TRBD2 (6 bases). CDR3 length: 14 residues. V dropped 0 bases and J dropped 4 bases, with 7 bases sitting between them. The germline V gene encodes CDR1 MNHEY and CDR2 SVGAGI. CDR3 coding DNA: TGTGCCAGCAGTTACTCACTAGCTTACAATGAGCAGTTCTTC. Translated: CASSYSLAYNEQFF.

This clone has only one observation. This chain uses TRBV10-1 with TRBJ1-5; D not certain. Germline values: CDR1 WNHNN, CDR2 SYGVQD (reference sequence). This CDR3 has 14 residues. V was trimmed by 2 bases and J by 3 bases, leaving 8 bases between them. CDR3 region: CASSEDTINQPQHF. CDR3 bases: TGCGCCAGCAGTGAGGACACCATCAATCAGCCCCAGCATTTT.

This clone was counted a few times. The chain employs TRBV19 and TRBJ2-3; 9 positions match TRBD1. CDR3 length: 14 amino acids. Per germline, CDR1 LNHDA and CDR2 SQIVND (reference sequence). V shed 6 bases and J 3 bases; nucleotides not matched to a gene: 4. The CDR3 DNA reads as TGTGCCAGTAGCCCGGGACAGGGTACAGATACGCAGTATTTT. This encodes CASSPGQGTDTQYF.

This rearrangement joins TRBV6-5 to TRBJ1-2; a possible D gene is TRBD1 (5 bases). The ends were cut back, 6 bases at V and 4 bases at J, with 15 bases in the middle. Germline loops: CDR1 MNHEY, CDR2 SVGAGI. The CDR3 is 14 amino acids. CDR3 nucleotides: TGTGCCAGCAGGGAGACAGAAGGTATCTATGGCTACACCTTC. Its translation is CASRETEGIYGYTF.

V usage is TRBV9 and J usage is TRBJ2-3; no definite D call. The germline V gene has CDR1 SGDLS and CDR2 YYNGEE. V dropped 3 bases and J dropped 4 bases, with 12 bases sitting between them. The CDR3 runs 14 residues. The chain's CDR3 is CASSDARKPDTQYF. DNA of the CDR3: TGTGCCAGCAGCGACGCTAGGAAGCCAGATACGCAGTATTTT.

The V call is TRBV28, the J call TRBJ2-2; a possible D gene is TRBD1 (6 bases). Trimming cost V 1 base and J 4 bases, with 19 bases left between them. The CDR3 is 18 amino acids. Germline V gene data show CDR1 as MDHEN and CDR2 as SYDVKM. The CDR3 region is CASSLYPPAQGLTGELFF. CDR3 sequence (DNA): TGTGCCAGCAGTTTATATCCCCCGGCACAGGGCCTCACCGGGGAGCTGTTTTTT. The full variable domain, in which reference TRBV28 and TRBJ2-2 provide the parts outside the CDR3, is DVKVTQSSRYLVKRTGEKVFLECVQDMDHENMFWYRQDPGLGLRLIYFSYDVKMKEKGDIPEGYSVSREKKERFSLILESASTNQTSMYLCASSLYPPAQGLTGELFFGEGSRLTVL.

The chain joins TRBV4-3 to TRBJ1-2; possibly TRBD1 for D (5 bases). Germline V gene lookup returns CDR1 LGHNA and CDR2 YSLEER. The length of the CDR3 is 17 residues. V was trimmed by 0 bases and J by 4 bases, leaving 18 bases between them. The chain's CDR3 is CASSQEAPGRVFYGYTF. CDR3 nucleotides: TGCGCCAGCAGCCAAGAAGCACCGGGCAGGGTTTTCTATGGCTACACCTTC.

The rearrangement links TRBV12-3 or TRBV12-4 to TRBJ1-1, with TRBD1 matching 8 bases. V gave up 5 bases and J gave up 9 bases; unmatched junction bases: 5. The CDR3 has 12 residues. CDR3 DNA sequence: TGTGCCAGCAGTCCACGGACAGGGAAAGCTTTCTTT. It encodes CASSPRTGKAFF.

The chain couples TRBV3-1 (or the pseudogene TRBV3-2) to TRBJ2-7; tentative D call: TRBD2 (5 bases). In germline, CDR1 is LGHDT, CDR2 YNNKEL (reference sequence). The CDR3 has 16 amino acids. The V end was cut by 1 base, the J end by 0 bases, with 13 bases between. CDR3 in DNA: TGTGCCAGCAGCCAAGTTGGAGCGGCGAGCTCCTACGAGCAGTACTTC. It encodes CASSQVGAASSYEQYF.

V usage is TRBV24-1 and J usage is TRBJ2-1, with 9 bases that match TRBD1. With V trimmed by 0 bases and J by 5 bases, 7 bases remained unmatched. The CDR3 length is 17 residues. Germline CDR1 and CDR2: KGHDR and SFDVKD. The CDR3 DNA sequence: TGTGCCACCAGTGATTTGCCACAGGGGGCAGGGGACAATGAGCAGTTCTTC. It specifies CATSDLPQGAGDNEQFF.

This chain joins TRBV5-1 and TRBJ2-5; 8 bases are a match to TRBD2. With 0 bases clipped from V and 5 bases from J, the junction kept 12 bases outside the gene matches. Germline V gene lookup returns CDR1 SGHRS and CDR2 YFSETQ. The CDR3 is 17 residues long. The CDR3 is CASSLGPGGLRAETQYF. The CDR3 DNA is TGCGCCAGCAGCTTGGGCCCGGGGGGGCTTCGGGCGGAGACCCAGTACTTC.

The rearrangement joins TRBV5-1 to TRBJ2-3; 8 bases map to TRBD2. The CDR3 covers 16 residues. Germline values: CDR1 SGHRS, CDR2 YFSETQ. V shed 3 bases, J shed 0 bases, and the junction held 6 bases outside the gene matches. The CDR3 spells CASSSGSSGSTDTQYF. Written as DNA, the CDR3 is TGCGCCAGCAGCTCAGGGTCTAGCGGGAGCACAGATACGCAGTATTTT.

This sequence joins TRBV7-9 and TRBJ2-4; 9 bases match TRBD1. The CDR3 length is 17 residues. Per the germline V gene, CDR1 is SEHNR and CDR2 is FQNEAQ (reference sequence). J lost 4 bases, V lost 2 bases, and 9 bases had no gene match. DNA of the CDR3: TGTGCCAGCAGCTTAAACTTAAGGACAGGGGAGAAAAACATTCAGTACTTC. Encoded protein: CASSLNLRTGEKNIQYF.

The V gene is TRBV19, the J gene TRBJ1-2; D might be TRBD1 (6 bases). This CDR3 spans 14 amino acids. Germline V CDR1 and CDR2: LNHDA, SQIVND (reference sequence). V gave up 3 bases and J gave up 8 bases, with 16 bases separating them. CDR3 sequence (DNA): TGTGCCAGTAGTATTCAGGGACACTTGCGGGGCTACACCTTC. Translating gives CASSIQGHLRGYTF.

The V gene is TRBV27, the J gene TRBJ1-6; no clear D. This CDR3 comprises 19 residues. Trimming removed 3 bases from V and 4 bases from J, with 22 bases in between. The V gene's germline CDR1 is MNHEY and CDR2 SMNVEV (reference sequence). The CDR3 DNA reads TGTGCCAGCAGTTTGGAGGGTCCCGGTAGTTGGGGTTATAATTCACCCCTCCACTTT. Amino acid sequence: CASSLEGPGSWGYNSPLHF.

V is TRBV18 and J is TRBJ1-3; unclear D gene. This CDR3 is built from 15 residues. V shed 3 bases and J shed 1 base, with 10 bases lying between them. Looked up from germline, CDR1 is KGHSH and CDR2 is LQKENI. The chain's CDR3 is CASSPRGQSGNTIYF. CDR3 DNA sequence: TGTGCCAGCTCACCCCGAGGGCAGTCTGGAAACACCATATATTTT.